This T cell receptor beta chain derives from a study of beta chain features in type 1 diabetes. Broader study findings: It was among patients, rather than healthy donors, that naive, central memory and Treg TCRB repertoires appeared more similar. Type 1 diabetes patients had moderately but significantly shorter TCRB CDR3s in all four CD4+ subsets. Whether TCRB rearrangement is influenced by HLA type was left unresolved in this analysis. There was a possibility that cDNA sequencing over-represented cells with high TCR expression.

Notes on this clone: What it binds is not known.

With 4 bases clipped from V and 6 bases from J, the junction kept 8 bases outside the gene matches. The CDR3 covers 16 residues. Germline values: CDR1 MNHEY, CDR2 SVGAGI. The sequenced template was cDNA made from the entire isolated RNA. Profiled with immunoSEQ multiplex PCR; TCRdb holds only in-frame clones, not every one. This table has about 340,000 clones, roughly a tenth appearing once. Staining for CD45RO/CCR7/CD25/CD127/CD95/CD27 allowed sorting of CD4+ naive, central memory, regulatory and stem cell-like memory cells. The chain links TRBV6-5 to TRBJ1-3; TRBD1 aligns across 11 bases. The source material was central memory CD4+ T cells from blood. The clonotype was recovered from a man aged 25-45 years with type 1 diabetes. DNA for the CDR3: TGTGCCAGCAGTTCCGGGGGGACAGGGGGTCAAAACACCATATATTTT. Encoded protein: CASSSGGTGGQNTIYF.